The text below deals with one TCR beta chain. From germline, CDR1 is LGHDT and CDR2 YNNKEL (reference sequence). The V and J ends lost 4 bases and 8 bases respectively, with 17 bases between them. The CDR3 runs 14 residues. Source study methods: For nucleated cells, counts were estimated from reference gene primer amplification. Measured with immunoSEQ multiplex PCR; TCRdb has only the in-frame clones, and not every one. V, J and clone size are those of that table, while D and trimming were read from the DNA. The table has 260,000 or so clones, nearly 85% seen once; the top ten hold approximately 9%. The entry originates in a study of blood T cell repertoires in COVID-19. The overall study: There were acute and convalescent COVID-19 samples, and they came from the United States, Italy and Spain. T cells, B-cell-depleted T cells, or PBMCs supplied cDNA or gDNA.

The chain couples TRBV3-1 (or the pseudogene TRBV3-2) to TRBJ1-1, with D tentatively TRBD1 (6 bases). Sequencing was carried out using peripheral blood. This receptor was taken from a human donor in a cohort sampled during active COVID-19. This CDR3 reads CASSPARSQGEAFF. The CDR3 DNA is TGTGCCAGCAGCCCCGCGCGGTCCCAGGGGGAAGCTTTCTTT.